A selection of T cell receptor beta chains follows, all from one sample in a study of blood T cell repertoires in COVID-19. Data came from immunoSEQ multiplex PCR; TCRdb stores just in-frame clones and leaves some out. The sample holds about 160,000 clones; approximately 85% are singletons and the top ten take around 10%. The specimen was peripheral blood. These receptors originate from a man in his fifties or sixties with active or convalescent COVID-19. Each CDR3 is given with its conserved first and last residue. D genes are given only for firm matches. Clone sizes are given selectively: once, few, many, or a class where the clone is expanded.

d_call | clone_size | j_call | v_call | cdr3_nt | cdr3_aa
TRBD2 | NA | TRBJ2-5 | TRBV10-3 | TGTGCCATCAGTGACGCCCGGGGGGGAGAGACCCAGTACTTC | CAISDARGGETQYF
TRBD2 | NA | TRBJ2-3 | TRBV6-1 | TGTGCCAGCAGTGCGGGGACTAGCGTAACGCCTGGAGATACGCAGTATTTT | CASSAGTSVTPGDTQYF
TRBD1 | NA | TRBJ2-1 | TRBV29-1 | TGCAGCGTTGTCAGGGACAGGGGGAACAATGAGCAGTTCTTC | CSVVRDRGNNEQFF
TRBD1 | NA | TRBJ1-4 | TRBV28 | TGTGCCAGCAGTTTAGAAGGGGACAGAGAAAAACTGTTTTTT | CASSLEGDREKLFF
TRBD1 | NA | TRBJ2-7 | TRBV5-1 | TGCGCCAGCAGCCTGGGGCAGGGGGCCCTTCCTTTCTCCTACGAGCAGTACTTC | CASSLGQGALPFSYEQYF
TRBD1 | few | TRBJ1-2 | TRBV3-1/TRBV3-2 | TGTGCCAGCAGCCAAGACCTCGGGACAGCGTATGGCTACACCTTC | CASSQDLGTAYGYTF
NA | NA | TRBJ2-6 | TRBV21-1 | TGTGCCAGCGGGGGGACTAGCTCTGGGGCCAACGTCCTGACTTTC | CASGGTSSGANVLTF
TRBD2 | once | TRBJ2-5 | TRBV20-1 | TGCAGTGCTAGTCGGGTAGCGGGGGGGCAAGAGACCCAGTACTTC | CSASRVAGGQETQYF
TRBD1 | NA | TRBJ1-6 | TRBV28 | TGTGCCAGCAGGACAGGGGGCAATAATTCACCCCTCCACTTT | CASRTGGNNSPLHF
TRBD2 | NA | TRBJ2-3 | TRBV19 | TGTGCCAGTAGTCCGGGACTAGCGGGAGAAACAGATACGCAGTATTTT | CASSPGLAGETDTQYF
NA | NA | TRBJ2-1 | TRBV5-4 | TGTGCCAGCAGCCGCAGTTTGGGGGCGATGGATGAGCAGTTCTTC | CASSRSLGAMDEQFF
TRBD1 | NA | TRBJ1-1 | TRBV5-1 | TGCGCCAGCAGCTTGTGGACAGGGAGCACTGAAGCTTTCTTT | CASSLWTGSTEAFF
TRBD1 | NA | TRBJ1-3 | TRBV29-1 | TGCAGCGTGGGGACAGGGTTTGGAAACACCATATATTTT | CSVGTGFGNTIYF
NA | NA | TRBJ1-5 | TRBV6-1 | TGTGCCAGCAGTGAACACGGTAGCAATCAGCCCCAGCATTTT | CASSEHGSNQPQHF
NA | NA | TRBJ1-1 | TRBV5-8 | TGTGCCAGCAGCTTGCGGGGAAACACTGAAGCTTTCTTT | CASSLRGNTEAFF
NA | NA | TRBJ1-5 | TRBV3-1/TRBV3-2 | TGTGCCAGCAGCCAACGAACAGCGGCAGGGCCCCAGCATTTT | CASSQRTAAGPQHF
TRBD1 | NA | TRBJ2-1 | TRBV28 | TGTGCCAGCAGGCCCCCCCGTCTACAGGGGAACAATGAGCAGTTCTTC | CASRPPRLQGNNEQFF
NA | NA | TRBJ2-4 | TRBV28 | TGTGCCAGCAGGGAGAGCTCCAAAAACATTCAGTACTTC | CASRESSKNIQYF
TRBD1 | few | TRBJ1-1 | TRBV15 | TGTGCCACCAGCAGGGACAGGGGGCCGGGGACTGAAGCTTTCTTT | CATSRDRGPGTEAFF
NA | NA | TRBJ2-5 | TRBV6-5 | TGTGCCAGCAGTTACTCACTGGGGGGGGGCCGGGAGACCCAGTACTTC | CASSYSLGGGRETQYF
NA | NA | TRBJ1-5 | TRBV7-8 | TGTGCCAGCAGCTTAGGGGGAAGGGGGAGCAATCAGCCCCAGCATTTT | CASSLGGRGSNQPQHF
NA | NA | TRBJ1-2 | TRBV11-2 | TGTGCCAGCAGCTTATCAGGGGACTATGGCTACACCTTC | CASSLSGDYGYTF
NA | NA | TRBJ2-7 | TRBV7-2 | TGTGCCAGCAGCACACAGGGCTACGAGCAGTACTTC | CASSTQGYEQYF
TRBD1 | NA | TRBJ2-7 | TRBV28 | TGTGCCAGCAGCCTGGGACAGGGTGCCGAGCAGTACTTC | CASSLGQGAEQYF
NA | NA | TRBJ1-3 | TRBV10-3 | TGTGCCATCAAGGGGGAAGGGTACTCTGGAAACACCATATATTTT | CAIKGEGYSGNTIYF
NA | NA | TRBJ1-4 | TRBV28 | TGTGCCAGCAGTCAGGGAGGGGGGGAAAAACTGTTTTTT | CASSQGGGEKLFF
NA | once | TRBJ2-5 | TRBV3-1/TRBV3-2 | TGTGCCAGCAGCCCGTCTCCTAGCGTGGGTCGGACCCAGTACTTC | CASSPSPSVGRTQYF
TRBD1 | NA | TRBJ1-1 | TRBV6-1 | TGTGCCAGCAGTGAAGGGACAGGGTATTCCACTGAAGCTTTCTTT | CASSEGTGYSTEAFF
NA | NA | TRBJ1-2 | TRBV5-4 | TGTGCCAGCAGCTCCGGCGGTGGGGCCAACTATGGCTACACCTTC | CASSSGGGANYGYTF
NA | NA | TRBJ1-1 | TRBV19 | TGTGCCAGTAGTCGGGGTTCAGCGCCGGACACTGAAGCTTTCTTT | CASSRGSAPDTEAFF
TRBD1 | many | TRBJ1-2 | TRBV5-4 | TGTGCCAGCAGCTTGTCTTTAGGGACAGGGAGCTATGGCTACACCTTC | CASSLSLGTGSYGYTF
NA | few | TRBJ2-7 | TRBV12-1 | TGTGCCAGCAGCCCCCCGAGGCGACAGGGTTACGAGCAGTACTTC | CASSPPRRQGYEQYF
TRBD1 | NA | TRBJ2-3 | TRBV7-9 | TGTGCCAGCAGCTTAACTCTAGGGTCGACAGGGCGAAGCGATACGCAGTATTTT | CASSLTLGSTGRSDTQYF
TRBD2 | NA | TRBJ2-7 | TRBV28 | TGTGCCAGCAGTATTCGACTGGGAGGGAGGAACTACGAGCAGTACTTC | CASSIRLGGRNYEQYF
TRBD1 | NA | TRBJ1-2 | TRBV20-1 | TGCAGTGCTAGGGGACAGGGAGGCTACACCTTC | CSARGQGGYTF
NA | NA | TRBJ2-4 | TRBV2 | TGTGCCAGCAAGAGTGGAGGGGGCTTAGCCAAAAACATTCAGTACTTC | CASKSGGGLAKNIQYF
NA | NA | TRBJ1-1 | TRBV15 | TGTGCCACCAGCAGAGATACCGGGACTGAAGCTTTCTTT | CATSRDTGTEAFF
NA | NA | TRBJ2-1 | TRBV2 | TGTGCCAGCAGTGGAGCGGGCGCCTACAATGAGCAGTTCTTC | CASSGAGAYNEQFF
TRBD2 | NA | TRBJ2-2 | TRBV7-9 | TGTGCCAGCAGACCGACTAGCGGAGGGAACACTGGGGAGCTGTTTTTT | CASRPTSGGNTGELFF
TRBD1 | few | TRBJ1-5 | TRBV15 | TGTGCCACCAGCAGTAGGACAGGGAACAATCAGCCCCAGCATTTT | CATSSRTGNNQPQHF
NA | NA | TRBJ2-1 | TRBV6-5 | TGTGCCAGCAGTTACTCCGGCAGGGGTTTCAACAATGAGCAGTTCTTC | CASSYSGRGFNNEQFF
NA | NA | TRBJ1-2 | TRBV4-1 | TGCGCCAGCAGCCAAGAGGCCAGGGTGGAGGGAGGCTACACCTTC | CASSQEARVEGGYTF
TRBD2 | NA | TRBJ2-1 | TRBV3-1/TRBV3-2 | TGTGCCAGCAGCCAAGTACTAGCGGGAGTAAAAAATGAGCAGTTCTTC | CASSQVLAGVKNEQFF
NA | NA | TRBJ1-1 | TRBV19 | TGTGCCAGTAGGCTAGGGGGTTTGAGCACTGAAGCTTTCTTT | CASRLGGLSTEAFF
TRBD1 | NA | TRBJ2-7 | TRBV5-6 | TGTGCCAGCAGTTATAGGACAGGAATGATCTACGAGCAGTACTTC | CASSYRTGMIYEQYF
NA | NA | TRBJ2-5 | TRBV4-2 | TGTGCCAGCAGCCAAGAAGTTACAGGGTTAAAGACCCAGTACTTC | CASSQEVTGLKTQYF
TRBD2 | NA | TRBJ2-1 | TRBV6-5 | TGTGCCAGCAGTTCGGGACGGGAGGGCCGCTACAATGAGCAGTTCTTC | CASSSGREGRYNEQFF
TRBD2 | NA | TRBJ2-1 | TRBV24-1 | TGTGCCACCAGTGTCGCGGGGGGCTCCTACAATGAGCAGTTCTTC | CATSVAGGSYNEQFF
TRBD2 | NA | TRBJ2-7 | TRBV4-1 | TGCGCCAGCAGCCAAGTGGGAGGTCGACGGCGGGAGGCCTCCTACGAGCAGTACTTC | CASSQVGGRRREASYEQYF
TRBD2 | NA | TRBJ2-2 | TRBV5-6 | TGTGCCAGCAGCTTGGCCTTGGCGGGAGTTGCCGGGGAGCTGTTTTTT | CASSLALAGVAGELFF
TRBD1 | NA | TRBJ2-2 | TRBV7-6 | TGTGCCAGCAGCTTAGGGTCAGGGGGCACCGGGGAGCTGTTTTTT | CASSLGSGGTGELFF
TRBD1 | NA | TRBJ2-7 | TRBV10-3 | TGTGCCACCAGCCGGACAGGCGACTACGAGCAGTACTTC | CATSRTGDYEQYF
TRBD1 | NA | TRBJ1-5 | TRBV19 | TGTGCCAGTAAGGGACAGGGATCTTTCAATCAGCCCCAGCATTTT | CASKGQGSFNQPQHF
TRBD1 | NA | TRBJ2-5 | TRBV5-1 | TGCGCCAGCAGCACGAATCAGGGGGTACAAGAGACCCAGTACTTC | CASSTNQGVQETQYF
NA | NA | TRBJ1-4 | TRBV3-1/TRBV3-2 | TGTGCCAGCAGCCACTTAGCGGAGACTTCGGCAAAACTGTTTTTT | CASSHLAETSAKLFF
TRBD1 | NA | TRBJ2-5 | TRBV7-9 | TGTGCCAGCAGCCCCGGACAGGGTGAGACCCAGTACTTC | CASSPGQGETQYF
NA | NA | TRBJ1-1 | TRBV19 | TGTGCCAGTAGTCGGGAGGCTGAAGCTTTCTTT | CASSREAEAFF
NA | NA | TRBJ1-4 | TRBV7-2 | TGTGCCAGCAGCTTTTTAGATAATGAAAAACTGTTTTTT | CASSFLDNEKLFF
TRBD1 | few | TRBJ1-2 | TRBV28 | TGTGCCAGCAGAACGGACAGGGTCGGATCTGGCTACACCTTC | CASRTDRVGSGYTF
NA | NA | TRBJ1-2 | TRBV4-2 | TGTGCCAGCAGCCAAGATGCGGGTGGCTACACCTTC | CASSQDAGGYTF